A selection of T cell receptor beta chains follows, all from one sample in a study of cytomegalovirus exposure and HLA in healthy donors. Repertoires were generated with immunoSEQ multiplex PCR, while TCRdb's copy carries only in-frame clones and drops some. Of roughly 100,000 clones in the sample, 70% to 85% were seen once. Material: PBMCs. These receptors originate from a boy between 5 and 17 years old in good health and CMV-seronegative. Each CDR3 is given with its conserved first and last residue. The D gene is left open where the match is weak. For some rows the clone size is stated as once, few or many, or as a class when expanded; others skip it.

j_gene	abundance	v_gene	d_gene	CDR3aa	CDR3nt
TRBJ2-1	NA	TRBV29-1	TRBD1	CSAGQGARGDEQFF	TGCAGCGCCGGACAGGGGGCGAGGGGCGATGAGCAGTTCTTC
TRBJ1-5	NA	TRBV4-3	NA	CASSQDFSPRQPQHF	TGCGCCAGCAGCCAAGATTTTTCCCCCCGTCAGCCCCAGCATTTT
TRBJ2-7	few	TRBV28	NA	CASTQAGTASYEQYF	TGTGCCAGCACCCAAGCGGGTACGGCGTCCTACGAGCAGTACTTC
TRBJ2-4	NA	TRBV2	TRBD2	CASSSGGSQNIQYF	TGTGCCAGCAGTAGCGGGGGTTCTCAAAACATTCAGTACTTC
TRBJ2-7	few	TRBV11-3	NA	CASSLGDTGGREQYF	TGTGCCAGCAGCTTAGGGGACACGGGAGGAAGGGAGCAGTACTTC
TRBJ2-7	NA	TRBV30	TRBD1	CAWSKAPGTGAYF	TGTGCCTGGAGTAAAGCCCCCGGGACAGGGGCGTACTTC
TRBJ2-7	few	TRBV7-3	NA	CASSRYSGVSYEQYF	TGTGCCAGCAGCCGGTATAGCGGAGTCTCCTACGAGCAGTACTTC
TRBJ1-5	NA	TRBV6-5	TRBD1	CASSTGTGDQPQHF	TGTGCCAGCAGTACCGGGACAGGGGACCAGCCCCAGCATTTT
TRBJ2-5	NA	TRBV11-2	NA	CASSTKETQYF	TGTGCCAGCAGCACAAAAGAGACCCAGTACTTC
TRBJ2-1	NA	TRBV19	TRBD2	CASSGPGLADYNEQFF	TGTGCCAGTAGTGGTCCGGGACTAGCGGATTACAATGAGCAGTTCTTC
TRBJ1-5	NA	TRBV27	TRBD1	CASSLLGQGRKQPQHF	TGTGCCAGCAGTTTACTGGGACAGGGAAGGAAACAGCCCCAGCATTTT
TRBJ1-2	NA	TRBV4-3	NA	CASSQEGLQAYYGYTF	TGCGCCAGCAGCCAAGAAGGTTTACAGGCCTACTATGGCTACACCTTC
TRBJ2-3	NA	TRBV2	NA	CASSPGTQRADTQYF	TGTGCCAGCAGCCCCGGGACCCAGCGGGCAGATACGCAGTATTTT
TRBJ1-5	NA	TRBV5-1	NA	CASSRLRPRDNQPQHF	TGCGCCAGCAGTCGCCTCCGTCCCAGGGACAATCAGCCCCAGCATTTT
TRBJ2-5	NA	TRBV9	NA	CASSDPQETQYF	TGTGCCAGCAGCGACCCCCAGGAGACCCAGTACTTC
TRBJ1-6	NA	TRBV5-5	TRBD1	CASSERDRGPRSSPLHF	TGTGCCAGCAGCGAACGGGACAGGGGGCCGAGAAGTTCACCCCTCCACTTT
TRBJ1-4	NA	TRBV25-1	NA	CASSVRATGSEKLFF	TGTGCCAGCAGTGTTAGGGCTACTGGGAGTGAAAAACTGTTTTTT
TRBJ1-2	NA	TRBV5-6	TRBD1	CASSPPRTGFYGYTF	TGTGCCAGCAGCCCACCTAGGACAGGGTTCTATGGCTACACCTTC